Below are 24 T cell receptor beta chains sequenced from a single sample in a study of T cells in Graves' hyperthyroidism and ophthalmopathy (dated by TCRdb to about 2019). Receptor amplification or capture employed multiplex PCR. These reads were obtained on an Illumina HiSeq 2000. Amplification of TCR beta CDR3 regions was carried out from RNA transcripts. A first-round RT-PCR of the TCR CDR3 used the HTBI primer set with the Qiagen OneStep RT-PCR kit. TCRdb handled the public reads itself, with Q25 trimming in fastp and clone calling in MiXCR, and kept productive beta chains. Rows matching on CDR3 protein sequence are summarized as one entry with the most common DNA and genes. The sample data list about 540,000 distinct CDR3 sequences, and 46% of these were observed just once. The top ten clones comprise 8.2% of the sample. The sample was peripheral blood or thyroid tissue (not recorded which). Receptor source: a woman between 18 and 29 years old with Graves' hyperthyroidism. Donor details come from another sample of the same person, matched by shared clones.

The rearrangement links TRBV29-1 to TRBJ1-2; 9 nucleotides align to TRBD1. V lost 0 bases and J lost 6; bases outside the gene matches: 5. The germline gives CDR1 SQVTM, CDR2 ANQGSEA. The CDR3 is 14 amino acids. The CDR3 reads CSVEDRGTGHGYTF. The CDR3, as DNA: TGCAGCGTTGAAGACAGGGGGACAGGGCATGGCTACACCTTC.

Worth noting for this clonotype: This CDR3 is missing its conserved last phenylalanine or tryptophan, likely due to a read error. The chain is built from TRBV5-1 and TRBJ1-1, with a weak D call TRBD1 (5 bases). The V end lost 4 bases, the J end lost 1 base, and 8 bases lay between the germline ends. The CDR3 spans 13 residues. Germline lookup yields CDR1 SGHRS and CDR2 YFSETQ. The CDR3 coding sequence is TGCGCCAGCAGCCTTACAGGGAACACTGAAGCTTTCCTT. This encodes CASSLTGNTEAFL.

The CDR3 reads CASNLGGHGYTF. The CDR3 nucleotides are TGTGCCAGCAATTTAGGGGGACATGGCTACACCTTC. The chain combines TRBV2 with TRBJ1-2, with a tentative D call TRBD1 (6 bases). Germline CDR1 and CDR2: SNHLY and FYNNEI. The V and J ends lost 7 bases and 6 bases respectively, with 12 bases between them. The CDR3 loop spans 12 amino acids.

This clonotype was detected only a few times. The V and J genes are TRBV7-9 and TRBJ1-6, with D possibly matching TRBD1 (5 bases). Deletions cut 2 bases from V and 14 bases from J, with 10 bases between. The CDR3 has 12 residues. The germline CDR1 and CDR2 sequences are SEHNR and FQNEAQ (reference sequence). CDR3 in amino acids: CASSLQGVALHF. The CDR3 DNA is TGTGCCAGCAGCTTACAGGGAGTGGCCCTCCACTTT. Filled out from reference TRBV7-9 and TRBJ1-6, the complete variable domain reads DTGVSQNPRHKITKRGQNVTFRCDPISEHNRLYWYRQTLGQGPEFLTYFQNEAQLEKSRLLSDRFSAERPKGSFSTLEIQRTEQGDSAMYLCASSLQGVALHFGNGTRLTVT.

The rearrangement uses TRBV29-1 and TRBJ2-7, with TRBD2 matching 8 bases. Germline V gene lookup returns CDR1 SQVTM and CDR2 ANQGSEA. CDR3 length: 13 amino acids. With 4 bases clipped from V and 7 bases from J, the junction kept 9 bases outside the gene matches. CDR3 DNA: TGCAGCGTTGCATTCAGCGGGAGTGGGGAGCAGTACTTC. Amino acids: CSVAFSGSGEQYF.

There are a few counts of this clonotype. The rearrangement uses TRBV7-9 and TRBJ2-7; the match to TRBD2 covers 7 bases. The junction had 7 bases not matched to a gene; V was cut back by 3 bases and J by 5 bases. CDR1 and CDR2 from the germline V gene are SEHNR and FQNEAQ (reference sequence). The CDR3 length is 14 residues. The DNA for the CDR3 is TGTGCCAGCAGCTTCTTAGCGGGCGCTAACGAGCAGTACTTC. Translated, it gives CASSFLAGANEQYF.

The chain employs TRBV25-1 and TRBJ1-2, with D maybe TRBD1 (5 bases). The CDR3 contains 14 residues. Germline V gives CDR1 MGHDK, CDR2 SYGVNS. V lost 2 bases to trimming and J lost 3 bases, with 10 bases between them. CDR3 loop: CASSEVGLYYGYTF. In nucleotides, the CDR3 is TGTGCCAGCAGTGAAGTGGGGCTCTACTATGGCTACACCTTC.

This clonotype has at least ten counts. The chain carries TRBV24-1 and TRBJ1-1, with D tentatively TRBD1 (5 bases). The V and J ends lost 0 bases and 12 bases respectively, with 10 bases between them. CDR3 length equals 12 residues. Germline CDR1 reads KGHDR; CDR2 reads SFDVKD. CDR3 coding DNA: TGTGCCACCAGTGATTTGTTGGGGGGATCTTTCTTT. Translated, it gives CATSDLLGGSFF.

The count of this clonotype is one. This sequence joins TRBV15 and TRBJ2-6; D tentatively reads TRBD1 or TRBD2 (5 bases each). Deletions cut 5 bases from V and 3 bases from J, with 14 bases between. CDR3 length equals 16 residues. Looked up from germline, CDR1 is LNHNV and CDR2 is YYDKDF (reference sequence). The CDR3 sequence is CATSRDGYYGANVLTF. The DNA for the CDR3 is TGTGCCACCAGCCGGGACGGGTACTATGGGGCCAACGTCCTGACTTTC.

The chain carries TRBV19 and TRBJ1-2; weak D call: TRBD1 (5 bases). Per the germline V gene, CDR1 is LNHDA and CDR2 is SQIVND (reference sequence). The V end was cut by 4 bases, the J end by 4 bases, with 16 bases between. CDR3 size: 15 residues. The DNA of the CDR3 is TGTGCCAGTAGTACCAACCGGGGGGGAAGCTATGGCTACACCTTC. This encodes CASSTNRGGSYGYTF.

V is TRBV2 and J is TRBJ1-5; a possible D gene is TRBD1 (6 bases). Trimming took 7 bases from V and 7 from J, leaving 14 bases between them. Germline values: CDR1 SNHLY, CDR2 FYNNEI. CDR3 length: 13 amino acids. CDR3 bases: TGTGCCAGCAATACAGGGACGGGGCAGCCCCAGCATTTT. Its protein is CASNTGTGQPQHF.

This clonotype was found many times. The rearrangement uses TRBV7-9 and TRBJ1-2; 9 bases align to TRBD1. Trimming removed 5 bases from V and 8 bases from J; junction bases left unmatched: 9. The CDR3 totals 14 residues. In germline, CDR1 is SEHNR, CDR2 FQNEAQ (reference sequence). CDR3 sequence (DNA): TGTGCCAGCAGCGACCGGACAGGGGTAGAGGGCTACACCTTC. It specifies CASSDRTGVEGYTF.

The chain recombines TRBV6-5 with TRBJ2-7; perhaps D is TRBD1 or TRBD2 (5 bases each). Trimming removed 2 bases at V and 3 bases at J, with 20 bases between. CDR3 length: 17 residues. The germline V gene has CDR1 MNHEY and CDR2 SVGAGI. The CDR3 protein is CASSYLRLTGQSYEQYF. CDR3 DNA sequence: TGTGCCAGCAGTTACCTTCGACTAACAGGCCAGAGCTACGAGCAGTACTTC.

This clonotype was detected ten times or more. The J gene is TRBJ2-2, the V gene TRBV7-9; D gene ambiguous. CDR3 size: 13 residues. Germline loops: CDR1 SEHNR, CDR2 FQNEAQ (reference sequence). V lost 5 bases and J 5 bases, leaving 9 bases between the germline ends. The CDR3 spells CASSPDGTGELFF. The DNA for the CDR3 is TGTGCCAGCAGCCCCGACGGGACCGGGGAGCTGTTTTTT.

The rearrangement links TRBV20-1 to TRBJ2-7; the D gene could be TRBD1 or TRBD2 (5 bases each). The CDR3 has 13 amino acids. Trimming stripped 8 bases from V and 2 bases from J, with 16 bases between. Germline assignment: CDR1 DFQATT and CDR2 SNEGSKA (reference sequence). The CDR3 protein is CSPTEGQTYEQYF. In nucleotides, the CDR3 is TGCAGTCCGACCGAGGGGCAGACCTACGAGCAGTACTTC.

Regarding this clonotype: Mismatch with germline at one junction end may stem from a read error. The chain couples TRBV24-1 to TRBJ2-2; D may be TRBD1 (6 bases). This CDR3 comprises 18 residues. Germline V gives CDR1 KGHDR, CDR2 SFDVKD. Here the CDR3 reads CASSYPQYREGNTGELFF. CDR3 bases: TGTGCCAGCAGTTACCCACAATACAGGGAAGGGAACACCGGGGAGCTGTTTTTT.

This clonotype was counted a few times. The rearrangement uses TRBV19 and TRBJ1-5; D remains ambiguous. The CDR3 sequence is 16 residues long. V was clipped by 3 bases and J by 0 bases, with 12 bases between them. Germline values: CDR1 LNHDA, CDR2 SQIVND (reference sequence). In DNA form, the CDR3 reads TGTGCCAGTAGTATGCTACAGATCTATAGCAATCAGCCCCAGCATTTT. It specifies CASSMLQIYSNQPQHF.

V gene TRBV24-1 combines with J gene TRBJ1-1; D ambiguous. V was cut by 3 bases and J by 7 bases, with 14 bases left in between. The CDR3 consists of 14 residues. CDR1 is KGHDR, CDR2 SFDVKD, per germline. CDR3 residues: CATSDGLTKNEAFF. As DNA, the CDR3 is TGTGCCACCAGTGATGGACTAACCAAGAATGAAGCTTTCTTT.

There are a few counts of this clonotype. The J gene is TRBJ1-2, the V gene TRBV4-2; TRBD1 might be the D (5 bases). CDR1 and CDR2 from the germline V gene are LGHNA and YNFKEQ. Deletions cut 0 bases from V and 4 bases from J, with 18 bases between. CDR3 length: 17 residues. DNA for the CDR3: TGTGCCAGCAGCCAAGATCGGTCCGGGGGAGTAAGCTATGGCTACACCTTC. This encodes CASSQDRSGGVSYGYTF.

Many counts were recorded for this clonotype. The rearrangement uses TRBV20-1 and TRBJ2-5, with D possibly matching TRBD2 (5 bases). Germline CDR1 reads DFQATT; CDR2 reads SNEGSKA (reference sequence). The CDR3 loop spans 12 amino acids. V lost 4 bases and J 5 bases, leaving 11 bases between the germline ends. CDR3 bases: TGCAGTGCTATTCCCGGAGGCGAGACCCAGTACTTC. This sequence encodes CSAIPGGETQYF.

This clonotype was detected only a few times. The chain combines TRBV20-1 with TRBJ2-7; D is ambiguous. The CDR3 extends over 13 amino acids. V gave up 1 base and J gave up 2 bases, with 9 bases separating them. The germline V gene encodes CDR1 DFQATT and CDR2 SNEGSKA (reference sequence). CDR3 loop: CSARGLQPYEQYF. DNA of the CDR3: TGCAGTGCTAGAGGGTTACAGCCCTACGAGCAGTACTTC.

This clonotype occurred many times. V is TRBV7-2 and J is TRBJ1-1; 8 bases align to TRBD1. J lost 1 base, V lost 0 bases, and 1 base had no gene match. Germline-derived CDR1 and CDR2 are SGHTA and FQGNSA. The CDR3 runs to 15 residues. As DNA, the CDR3 is TGTGCCAGCAGCTTAGCCGGGACAGGGAACACTGAAGCTTTCTTT. The encoded protein is CASSLAGTGNTEAFF.

The chain couples TRBV25-1 to TRBJ1-2, with TRBD1 matching over 7 bases. This CDR3 is 13 amino acids long. Germline V gene data show CDR1 as MGHDK and CDR2 as SYGVNS. The V segment lost 9 bases and the J segment 3 bases; nucleotides outside the gene matches: 7. The CDR3 region has the DNA TGTGCCAGTGACTTCGGGACAGACTATGGCTACACCTTC. It encodes CASDFGTDYGYTF.

This clonotype was counted at least ten times. This chain uses TRBV20-1 with TRBJ1-5; TRBD1 is a possible D gene (5 bases). The CDR3 is made up of 12 amino acids. Trimming pared 6 bases from V and 4 bases from J, leaving 10 bases between. CDR1 is DFQATT, CDR2 SNEGSKA, per germline (reference sequence). The CDR3 sequence is CSAAQGNQPQHF. The CDR3 DNA is TGCAGTGCGGCGCAGGGAAATCAGCCCCAGCATTTT.